This TCR beta chain was sequenced during a study of control samples from healthy donors and cancer patients. In this sample, this clone turned up a few times. Germline V CDR1 and CDR2: LNHDA, SQIVND (reference sequence). V lost 3 bases and J 1 base, leaving 6 bases between the germline ends. This CDR3 is built from 13 residues. TCRdb's copy holds only in-frame clones and misses some; the assay was immunoSEQ multiplex PCR. This sample has 190,000 or so clones, with approximately 95% found just once. The sample was blood. The chain has TRBV19 and TRBJ1-1; unclear D gene. The sequence was collected from a young man in good health. CDR3 nucleotides: TGTGCCAGTAGTATTCTACAGAACACTGAAGCTTTCTTT. Translation gives CASSILQNTEAFF.